This passage covers 25 T cell receptor beta chains from one sample sequenced in a study of type 1 regulatory T cells. TCRdb processed the reads anew with MiXCR; each CDR3 protein has one entry. The sample lists some 100,000 distinct CDR3 sequences, about a third occurring once. Source material: CD4+ T cells, either the whole sample or a sorted fraction (not recorded which). All receptors derive from a human donor in good health.

The V gene is TRBV5-1, the J gene TRBJ2-7; the D gene is possibly TRBD2 (7 bases). Deletions cut 6 bases from V and 2 bases from J, with 18 bases between. The CDR3 runs 15 residues. Germline CDR1 is SGHRS and CDR2 is YFSETQ. In nucleotides, the CDR3 is TGCGCCAGCACCGTAGGGGGGGGTAGAACCTACGAGCAGTACTTC. Its protein is CASTVGGGRTYEQYF.

The CDR3 sequence: CASSLTGEYEQYF. The CDR3 bases are TGTGCCAGCAGTTTAACAGGGGAGTACGAGCAGTACTTC. The J gene is TRBJ2-7, the V gene TRBV27, with 7 bases lining up with TRBD1. Germline V gene lookup returns CDR1 MNHEY and CDR2 SMNVEV (reference sequence). Trimming cost V 2 bases and J 4 bases; bases outside gene matches: 2. The CDR3 consists of 13 residues.

This clonotype appeared a few times. The rearrangement uses TRBV5-1 and TRBJ2-7, with TRBD1 matching 10 bases. The CDR3 is made up of 15 amino acids. Germline V gene data show CDR1 as SGHRS and CDR2 as YFSETQ. V lost 4 bases to trimming and J lost 3 bases; unmatched junction nucleotides: 7. CDR3 sequence reads: CASSAAGTGVYEQYF. Written as DNA, the CDR3 is TGCGCCAGCAGCGCGGCCGGGACAGGGGTCTACGAGCAGTACTTC.

This clonotype was detected many times. CDR3 sequence reads: CASSSGLALTYEQYF. In nucleotides, the CDR3 is TGCGCCAGCAGCTCCGGACTAGCGCTAACCTACGAGCAGTACTTC. J is TRBJ2-7 and V is TRBV5-1, with TRBD2 identical over 9 bases. Losses at the gene ends were 3 bases for V and 2 bases for J; bases not matched to a gene: 6. This CDR3 contains 15 residues. Germline lookup yields CDR1 SGHRS and CDR2 YFSETQ.

V gene TRBV13 combines with J gene TRBJ2-1; the match to TRBD2 covers 8 bases. The CDR3 is 16 amino acids. Trimming removed 7 bases from V and 8 bases from J; junction bases left unmatched: 16. Germline V lookup: CDR1 PRHDT, CDR2 FYEKMQ (reference sequence). The CDR3 is CASIPAQTSGSHEQFF. CDR3 DNA: TGTGCCAGCATCCCAGCCCAAACTAGCGGTAGCCATGAGCAGTTCTTC.

The chain employs TRBV6-5 and TRBJ2-7; TRBD2 matches 10 bases. J gave up 6 bases and V 4 bases, and 9 bases lay outside the gene matches. The germline V gene has CDR1 MNHEY and CDR2 SVGAGI. The CDR3 is 15 amino acids. Written as DNA, the CDR3 is TGTGCCAGCAGTTCCCCAGCGGGAGGGCCAGGCGAGCAGTACTTC. Its translation is CASSSPAGGPGEQYF.

This clonotype turned up a few times. The chain combines TRBV18 with TRBJ2-5, with D unclear. In germline, CDR1 is KGHSH, CDR2 LQKENI. Trimming took 3 bases from V and 5 from J, leaving 7 bases between them. The CDR3 is made up of 12 amino acids. Written as DNA, the CDR3 is TGTGCCAGCTCACCCCTCCCTGAGACCCAGTACTTC. Amino acids: CASSPLPETQYF.

A few counts support this clonotype. This chain connects TRBV13 to TRBJ1-1, with D unclear. Trimming shortened V by 5 bases and J by 0 bases, and 13 bases separated the two germline ends. The CDR3 consists of 15 residues. Germline V gene lookup returns CDR1 PRHDT and CDR2 FYEKMQ (reference sequence). The CDR3 nucleotides are TGTGCCAGCAGCCGAACATGGCCGATGAACACTGAAGCTTTCTTT. Its protein product is CASSRTWPMNTEAFF.

V is TRBV5-1 and J is TRBJ1-1, with 8 nucleotides matching TRBD1. CDR1 and CDR2 (germline): SGHRS, YFSETQ. With V trimmed by 1 base and J by 2 bases, 7 bases remained unmatched. CDR3 length: 16 residues. As DNA, the CDR3 is TGCGCCAGCAGCTTGACCCCGACAGGGGCTAACACTGAAGCTTTCTTT. Translated: CASSLTPTGANTEAFF. Looking up the rest from reference TRBV5-1 and TRBJ1-1 gives the full variable domain: KAGVTQTPRYLIKTRGQQVTLSCSPISGHRSVSWYQQTPGQGLQFLFEYFSETQRNKGNFPGRFSGRQFSNSRSEMNVSTLELGDSALYLCASSLTPTGANTEAFFGQGTRLTVV.

This clonotype was counted many times. Here the CDR3 reads CASSQGLGFGDTEAFF. CDR3 DNA sequence: TGCGCCAGCAGCCAAGGGTTGGGGTTTGGGGACACTGAAGCTTTCTTT. The chain joins TRBV4-3 to TRBJ1-1; D unresolved. V gave up 1 base and J gave up 3 bases, with 15 bases separating them. CDR3 size: 16 residues. Germline lookup yields CDR1 LGHNA and CDR2 YSLEER.

This chain uses TRBV28 with TRBJ1-1; a possible D gene is TRBD1 (5 bases). Germline loops: CDR1 MDHEN, CDR2 SYDVKM. The V and J ends lost 10 bases and 3 bases respectively, with 15 bases between them. The CDR3 totals 13 residues. CDR3 protein: CATSGTPHTEAFF. The CDR3 DNA reads TGTGCCACATCCGGGACCCCTCACACTGAAGCTTTCTTT.

This clonotype was counted only a few times. The missing conserved phenylalanine or tryptophan at the end of this CDR3 makes a read error likely. The DNA is left out, because the CDR3 cannot be placed on it with certainty; the CDR3 is given as TCRdb lists it. The genes are TRBV21-1 and TRBJ1-2; the table's D call, TRBD1, has no DNA check behind it. TRBV21-1 is recorded as a pseudogene. The CDR3 is 12 residues long, ends included. Here the CDR3 reads CASQQLPGQGRG.

This clonotype has more than one count but fewer than ten. The chain combines TRBV7-8 with TRBJ2-3; D is unresolved. CDR1 is SGHVS and CDR2 is FQNEAQ in the germline V gene. Between the trimmed V and J ends, which lost 4 bases and 2 bases, there was a span of 16 bases. This CDR3 is built from 16 residues. The CDR3 loop is CASSYENPQLTDTQYF. In DNA form, the CDR3 reads TGTGCCAGCAGCTATGAAAACCCCCAGCTCACAGATACGCAGTATTTT.

The chain combines TRBV20-1 with TRBJ2-1; D perhaps matches TRBD2 (5 bases). Germline CDR1 and CDR2: DFQATT and SNEGSKA (reference sequence). The CDR3 extends over 14 amino acids. Between the trimmed V and J ends, which lost 3 bases and 4 bases, there was a span of 13 bases. The CDR3 sequence: CSARNPGLYNEQFF. The DNA for the CDR3 is TGCAGTGCTAGGAATCCGGGGTTATACAATGAGCAGTTCTTC.

The chain couples TRBV5-1 to TRBJ2-5, with D possibly being TRBD2 (5 bases). V was pared by 3 bases and J by 1 base, with 10 bases between. This CDR3 is built from 14 residues. The V gene's germline CDR1 is SGHRS and CDR2 YFSETQ. The CDR3 protein is CASSWAGPQETQYF. CDR3 nucleotides: TGCGCCAGCAGCTGGGCGGGTCCCCAAGAGACCCAGTACTTC.

This clonotype came up a few times. This chain joins TRBV6-5 and TRBJ1-1; no clear D gene. From germline, CDR1 is MNHEY and CDR2 SVGAGI. Between the trimmed V and J ends, which lost 7 bases and 1 base, there was a span of 16 bases. The CDR3 has 15 residues. The CDR3 region has the DNA TGTGCCAGCACAACCCGTTTTCCGGAGAACACTGAAGCTTTCTTT. Its protein is CASTTRFPENTEAFF.

The table lists this clonotype with many counts. This chain links TRBV11-2 with TRBJ2-1; 11 nucleotides align to TRBD2. J was trimmed by 0 bases and V by 4 bases; bases with no gene match: 2. CDR1 and CDR2 (germline): SGHAT, FQNNGV. The CDR3 extends over 16 amino acids. CDR3 DNA: TGTGCCAGCAGCTCCACTAGCGGGAGCTCCTACAATGAGCAGTTCTTC. Protein product: CASSSTSGSSYNEQFF.

The sample holds a few counts of this clonotype. The chain is built from TRBV12-3 or TRBV12-4 and TRBJ1-1, with D perhaps matching TRBD1 (6 bases). V was trimmed by 7 bases and J by 2 bases, leaving 17 bases between them. The CDR3 length is 15 residues. This CDR3 is CASKQGGQLNTEAFF. CDR3 nucleotide sequence: TGTGCCAGCAAACAAGGGGGGCAGCTCAACACTGAAGCTTTCTTT.

This chain links TRBV13 with TRBJ2-4; D might be TRBD2 (6 bases). This CDR3 has 16 residues. V lost 5 bases, J lost 0 bases, and 14 bases lay in between. CDR1 PRHDT and CDR2 FYEKMQ come from the germline V gene (reference sequence). The CDR3 region has the DNA TGTGCCAGCAGCCCACTTGGGGGGATAGCCAAAAACATTCAGTACTTC. Its protein product is CASSPLGGIAKNIQYF. Together with reference TRBV13 and TRBJ2-4, the CDR3 gives the full variable domain: AAGVIQSPRHLIKEKRETATLKCYPIPRHDTVYWYQQGPGQDPQFLISFYEKMQSDKGSIPDRFSAQQFSDYHSELNMSSLELGDSALYFCASSPLGGIAKNIQYFGAGTRLSVL.

The V call is TRBV5-1, the J call TRBJ1-2; D possibly corresponds to TRBD1 (5 bases). Germline V gene data show CDR1 as SGHRS and CDR2 as YFSETQ. V lost 0 bases and J 0 bases, leaving 15 bases between the germline ends. CDR3 length: 17 residues. In nucleotides, the CDR3 is TGCGCCAGCAGCTTGGCGCGAGGGGTCGGTGCTAACTATGGCTACACCTTC. Encoded protein: CASSLARGVGANYGYTF. Based on the CDR3 plus reference TRBV5-1 and TRBJ1-2, the full variable domain is KAGVTQTPRYLIKTRGQQVTLSCSPISGHRSVSWYQQTPGQGLQFLFEYFSETQRNKGNFPGRFSGRQFSNSRSEMNVSTLELGDSALYLCASSLARGVGANYGYTFGSGTRLTVV.

This clonotype turned up a few times. The chain carries TRBV28 and TRBJ2-1; D is possibly TRBD1 (6 bases). Trimming pared 6 bases from V and 10 bases from J, leaving 22 bases between. Germline V gives CDR1 MDHEN, CDR2 SYDVKM. The length of the CDR3 is 15 residues. The CDR3 DNA reads as TGTGCCAGCAGACCCTCCGGGACACCTTATATAGAGCAGTTCTTC. It translates to CASRPSGTPYIEQFF.

V usage is TRBV7-9 and J usage is TRBJ2-5; D gene unclear. V was clipped by 4 bases and J by 0 bases, with 9 bases between them. The CDR3 is 14 residues long. Germline loops: CDR1 SEHNR, CDR2 FQNEAQ (reference sequence). The CDR3 region has the DNA TGTGCCAGCAGCTCAGCTAGGTACCAAGAGACCCAGTACTTC. Encoded protein: CASSSARYQETQYF. Using reference TRBV7-9 and TRBJ2-5 for the parts outside the CDR3, the full variable domain is DTGVSQNPRHKITKRGQNVTFRCDPISEHNRLYWYRQTLGQGPEFLTYFQNEAQLEKSRLLSDRFSAERPKGSFSTLEIQRTEQGDSAMYLCASSSARYQETQYFGPGTRLLVL.

This chain joins TRBV6-2 or TRBV6-3 and TRBJ2-5, with 7 bases aligning to TRBD2. This CDR3 has 14 residues. CDR1 and CDR2 from the germline V gene are MNHEY and SVGEGT. Trimming took 8 bases from V and 5 from J; bases not matched to a gene: 11. This chain's CDR3 is CASGEGLVGETQYF. The CDR3, as DNA: TGTGCCAGCGGGGAGGGACTGGTCGGGGAGACCCAGTACTTC.

J is TRBJ2-3 and V is TRBV20-1; tentatively, D is TRBD2 (6 bases). V was pared by 4 bases and J by 0 bases, with 11 bases between. The V gene's germline CDR1 is DFQATT and CDR2 SNEGSKA (reference sequence). The CDR3 has 14 amino acids. DNA of the CDR3: TGCAGTGCTAAGTCGGGGGACAGCACAGATACGCAGTATTTT. Its translation: CSAKSGDSTDTQYF.

The chain couples TRBV5-4 to TRBJ2-7; 9 bases line up with TRBD2. Germline V gives CDR1 SGHNT, CDR2 YYREEE (reference sequence). V trimming: 2 bases; J trimming: 4 bases; junction bases outside the gene matches: 10. This CDR3 is built from 16 residues. CDR3 sequence reads: CASSLISAGGLYEQYF. In DNA, the CDR3 is TGTGCCAGCAGCTTAATTTCGGCGGGAGGGTTATACGAGCAGTACTTC.